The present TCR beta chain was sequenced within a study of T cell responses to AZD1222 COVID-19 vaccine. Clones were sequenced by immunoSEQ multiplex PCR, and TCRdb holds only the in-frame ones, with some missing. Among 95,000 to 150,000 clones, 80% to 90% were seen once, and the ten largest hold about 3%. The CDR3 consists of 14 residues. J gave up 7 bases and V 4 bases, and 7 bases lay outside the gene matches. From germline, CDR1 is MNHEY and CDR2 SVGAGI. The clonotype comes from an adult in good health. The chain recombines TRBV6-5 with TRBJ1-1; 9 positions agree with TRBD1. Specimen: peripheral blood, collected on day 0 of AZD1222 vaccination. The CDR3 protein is CASSFTGTGSEAFF. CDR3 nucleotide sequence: TGTGCCAGCAGTTTCACCGGGACAGGGAGTGAAGCTTTCTTT.